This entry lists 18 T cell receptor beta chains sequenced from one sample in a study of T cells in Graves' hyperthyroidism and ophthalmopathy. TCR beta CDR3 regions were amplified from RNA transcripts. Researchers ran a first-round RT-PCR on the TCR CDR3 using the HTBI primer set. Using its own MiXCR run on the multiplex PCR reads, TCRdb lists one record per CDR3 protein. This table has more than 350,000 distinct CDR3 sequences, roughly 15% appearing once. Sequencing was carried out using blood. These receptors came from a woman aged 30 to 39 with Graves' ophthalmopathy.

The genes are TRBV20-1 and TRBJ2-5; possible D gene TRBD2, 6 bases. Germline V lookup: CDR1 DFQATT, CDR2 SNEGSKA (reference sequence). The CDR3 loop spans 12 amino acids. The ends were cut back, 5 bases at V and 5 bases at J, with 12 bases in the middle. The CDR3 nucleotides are TGCAGTGCTGGTAGCGGTTGGGAGACCCAGTACTTC. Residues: CSAGSGWETQYF.

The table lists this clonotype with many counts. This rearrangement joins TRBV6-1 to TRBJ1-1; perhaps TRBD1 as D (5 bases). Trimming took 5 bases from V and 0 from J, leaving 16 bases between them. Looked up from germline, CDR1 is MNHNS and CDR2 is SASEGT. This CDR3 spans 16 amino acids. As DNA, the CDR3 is TGTGCCAGCAGTCAGAACAGGATTCTGGTGAACACTGAAGCTTTCTTT. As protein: CASSQNRILVNTEAFF.

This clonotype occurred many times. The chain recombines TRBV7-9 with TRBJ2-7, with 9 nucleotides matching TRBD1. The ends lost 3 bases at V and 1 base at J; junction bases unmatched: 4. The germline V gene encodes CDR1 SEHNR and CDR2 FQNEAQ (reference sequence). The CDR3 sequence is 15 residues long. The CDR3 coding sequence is TGTGCCAGCAGCTTTCCGACAGGGGGATCCTACGAGCAGTACTTC. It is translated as CASSFPTGGSYEQYF.

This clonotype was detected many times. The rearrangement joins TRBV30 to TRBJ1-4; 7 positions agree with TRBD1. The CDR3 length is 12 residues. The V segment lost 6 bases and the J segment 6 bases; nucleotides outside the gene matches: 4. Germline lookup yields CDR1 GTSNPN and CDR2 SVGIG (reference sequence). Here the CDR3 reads CACKGQYEKLFF. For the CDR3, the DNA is TGTGCCTGTAAGGGACAGTATGAAAAACTGTTTTTT.

The CDR3 reads CASSSHGTPLNYEQYF. The DNA of the CDR3 is TGTGCCAGCAGCTCCCACGGGACACCACTCAACTACGAGCAGTACTTC. The rearrangement joins TRBV7-8 to TRBJ2-7, with TRBD1 as a possible D gene (6 bases). The CDR3 totals 16 residues. Deletions cut 4 bases from V and 3 bases from J, with 19 bases between. CDR1 is SGHVS and CDR2 is FQNEAQ in the germline V gene.

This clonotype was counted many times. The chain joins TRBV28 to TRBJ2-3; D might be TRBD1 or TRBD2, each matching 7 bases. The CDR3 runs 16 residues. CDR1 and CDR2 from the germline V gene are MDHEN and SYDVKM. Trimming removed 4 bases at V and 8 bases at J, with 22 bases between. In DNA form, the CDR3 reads TGTGCCAGCAGTTCGAAACTCCGGGGCAGGGGGGGTACGCAGTATTTT. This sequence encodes CASSSKLRGRGGTQYF.

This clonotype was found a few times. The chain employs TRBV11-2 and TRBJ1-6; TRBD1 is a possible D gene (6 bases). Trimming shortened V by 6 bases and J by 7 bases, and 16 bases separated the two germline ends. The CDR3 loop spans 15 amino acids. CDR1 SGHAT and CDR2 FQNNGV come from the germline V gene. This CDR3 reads CASRRPGQANSPLHF. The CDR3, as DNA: TGTGCCAGCAGGCGGCCGGGACAAGCCAATTCACCCCTCCACTTT.

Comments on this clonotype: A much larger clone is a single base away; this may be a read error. CDR3 in amino acids: CASSREVQGAGGYTF. In nucleotides, the CDR3 is TGCGCCAGCAGCAGGGAAGTACAGGGGGCAGGAGGCTACACCTTC. The genes are TRBV5-1 and TRBJ1-2, with TRBD1 matching 9 bases. Germline V gene lookup returns CDR1 SGHRS and CDR2 YFSETQ. The CDR3 totals 15 residues. J was trimmed by 8 bases and V by 4 bases; bases with no gene match: 12.

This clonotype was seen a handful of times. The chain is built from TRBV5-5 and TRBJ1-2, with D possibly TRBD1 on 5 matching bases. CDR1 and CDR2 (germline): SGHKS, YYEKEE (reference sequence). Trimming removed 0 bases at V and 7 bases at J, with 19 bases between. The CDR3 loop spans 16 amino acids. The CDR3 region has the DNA TGTGCCAGCAGCTTGGGCGGGACCCCGGCGGGAGGTGGCTACACCTTC. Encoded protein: CASSLGGTPAGGGYTF.

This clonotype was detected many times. CDR3 protein: CASSFGRNYGYTF. CDR3 DNA: TGTGCCAGCAGTTTTGGCAGAAACTATGGCTACACCTTC. The chain couples TRBV28 to TRBJ1-2; D unclear. The germline V gene encodes CDR1 MDHEN and CDR2 SYDVKM. Trimming took off 3 bases at V and 2 bases at J, with 7 bases between the two ends. The CDR3 is 13 residues long.

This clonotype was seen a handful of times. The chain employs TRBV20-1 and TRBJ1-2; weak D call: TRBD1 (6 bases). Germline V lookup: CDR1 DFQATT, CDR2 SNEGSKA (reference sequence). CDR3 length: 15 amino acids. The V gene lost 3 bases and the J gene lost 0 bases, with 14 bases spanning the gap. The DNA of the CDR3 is TGCAGTGCTAGCCAAGACAGGCCCACTAACTATGGCTACACCTTC. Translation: CSASQDRPTNYGYTF.

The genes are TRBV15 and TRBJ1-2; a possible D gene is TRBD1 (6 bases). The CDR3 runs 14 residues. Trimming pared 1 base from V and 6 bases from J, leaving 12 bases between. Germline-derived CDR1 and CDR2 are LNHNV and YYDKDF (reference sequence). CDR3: CATSRATGIDGYTF. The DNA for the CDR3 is TGTGCCACCAGCAGAGCCACAGGGATCGATGGCTACACCTTC.

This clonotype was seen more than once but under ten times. The CDR3 DNA reads TGTGCCAGTAGTAGGGATGCCGGGACTATTGAAGCTTTCTTT. This encodes CASSRDAGTIEAFF. The chain employs TRBV19 and TRBJ1-1; D might be TRBD1 (5 bases). Between the trimmed V and J ends, which lost 4 bases and 7 bases, there was a span of 16 bases. The length of the CDR3 is 14 residues. Germline CDR1 and CDR2: LNHDA and SQIVND (reference sequence).

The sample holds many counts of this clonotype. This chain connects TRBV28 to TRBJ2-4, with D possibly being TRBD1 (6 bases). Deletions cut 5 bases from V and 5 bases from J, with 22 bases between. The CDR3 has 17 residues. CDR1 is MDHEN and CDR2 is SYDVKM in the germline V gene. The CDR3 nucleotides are TGTGCCAGCAGTCCACACTGGGTCAGGGGCCCACAAAACATTCAGTACTTC. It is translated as CASSPHWVRGPQNIQYF.

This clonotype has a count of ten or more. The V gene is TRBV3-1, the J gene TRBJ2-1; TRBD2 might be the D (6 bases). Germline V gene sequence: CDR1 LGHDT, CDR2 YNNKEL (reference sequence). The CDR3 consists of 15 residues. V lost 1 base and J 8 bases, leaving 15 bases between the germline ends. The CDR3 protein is CASSQVSGGSYEQFF. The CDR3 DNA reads TGTGCCAGCAGCCAAGTTTCCGGGGGTAGCTATGAGCAGTTCTTC.

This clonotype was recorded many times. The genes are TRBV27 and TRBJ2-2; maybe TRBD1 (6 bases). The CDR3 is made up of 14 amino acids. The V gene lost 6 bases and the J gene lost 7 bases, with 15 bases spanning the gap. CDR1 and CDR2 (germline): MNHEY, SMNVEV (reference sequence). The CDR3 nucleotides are TGTGCCAGCAGAATAAACAGGGCACGCGGGGAGCTGTTTTTT. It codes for CASRINRARGELFF.

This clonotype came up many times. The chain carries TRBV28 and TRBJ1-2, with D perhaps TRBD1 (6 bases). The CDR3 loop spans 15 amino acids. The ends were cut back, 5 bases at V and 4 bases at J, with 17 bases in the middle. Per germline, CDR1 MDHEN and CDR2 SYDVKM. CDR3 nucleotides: TGTGCCAGCAGTCCCCGGAGACCGGACAGCTATGGCTACACCTTC. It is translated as CASSPRRPDSYGYTF.

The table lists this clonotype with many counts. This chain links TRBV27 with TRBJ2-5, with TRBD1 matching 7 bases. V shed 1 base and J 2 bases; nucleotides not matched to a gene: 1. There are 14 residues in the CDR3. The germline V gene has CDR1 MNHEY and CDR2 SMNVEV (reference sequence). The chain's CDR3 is CASSLWGQQETQYF. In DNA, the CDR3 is TGTGCCAGCAGTTTATGGGGACAGCAAGAGACCCAGTACTTC.